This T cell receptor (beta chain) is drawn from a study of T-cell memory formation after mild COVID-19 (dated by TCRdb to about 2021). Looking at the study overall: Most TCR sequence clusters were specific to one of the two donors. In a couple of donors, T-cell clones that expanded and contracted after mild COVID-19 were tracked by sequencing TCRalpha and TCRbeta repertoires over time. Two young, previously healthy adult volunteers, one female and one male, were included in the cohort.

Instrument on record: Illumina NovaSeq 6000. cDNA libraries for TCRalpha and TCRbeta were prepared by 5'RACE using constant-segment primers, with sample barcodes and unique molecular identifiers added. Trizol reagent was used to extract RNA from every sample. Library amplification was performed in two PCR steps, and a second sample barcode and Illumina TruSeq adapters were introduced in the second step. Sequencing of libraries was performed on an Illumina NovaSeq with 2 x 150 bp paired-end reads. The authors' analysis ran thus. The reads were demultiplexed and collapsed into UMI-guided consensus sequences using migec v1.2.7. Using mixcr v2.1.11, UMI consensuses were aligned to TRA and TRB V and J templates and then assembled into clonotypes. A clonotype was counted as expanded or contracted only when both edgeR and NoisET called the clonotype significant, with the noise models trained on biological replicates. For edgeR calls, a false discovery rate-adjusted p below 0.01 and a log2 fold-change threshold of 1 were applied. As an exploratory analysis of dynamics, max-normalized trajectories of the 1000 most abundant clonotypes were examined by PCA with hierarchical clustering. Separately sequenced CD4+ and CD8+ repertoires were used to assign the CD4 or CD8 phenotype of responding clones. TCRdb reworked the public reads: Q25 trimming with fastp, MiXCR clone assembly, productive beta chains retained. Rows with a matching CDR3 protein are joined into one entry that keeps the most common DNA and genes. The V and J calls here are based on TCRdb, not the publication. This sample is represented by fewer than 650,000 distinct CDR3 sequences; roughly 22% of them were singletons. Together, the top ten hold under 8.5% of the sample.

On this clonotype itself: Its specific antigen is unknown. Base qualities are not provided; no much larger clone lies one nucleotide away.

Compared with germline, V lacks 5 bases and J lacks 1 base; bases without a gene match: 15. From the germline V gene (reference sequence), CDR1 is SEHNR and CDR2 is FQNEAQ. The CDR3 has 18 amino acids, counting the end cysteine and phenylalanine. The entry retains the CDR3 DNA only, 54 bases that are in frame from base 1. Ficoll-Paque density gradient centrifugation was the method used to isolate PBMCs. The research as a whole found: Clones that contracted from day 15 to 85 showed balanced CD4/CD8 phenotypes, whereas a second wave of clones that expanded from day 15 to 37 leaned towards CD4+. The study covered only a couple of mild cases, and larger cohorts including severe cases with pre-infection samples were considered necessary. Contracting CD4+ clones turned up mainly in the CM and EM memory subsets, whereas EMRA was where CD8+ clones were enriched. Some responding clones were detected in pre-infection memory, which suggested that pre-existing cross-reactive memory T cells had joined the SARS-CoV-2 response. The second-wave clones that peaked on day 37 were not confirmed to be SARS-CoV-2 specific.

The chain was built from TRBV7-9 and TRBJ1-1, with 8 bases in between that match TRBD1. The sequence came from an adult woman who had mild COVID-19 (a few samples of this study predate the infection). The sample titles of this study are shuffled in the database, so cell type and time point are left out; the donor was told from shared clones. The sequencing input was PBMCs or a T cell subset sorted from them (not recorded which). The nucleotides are TGTGCCAGCAGCACCCAACAGGGGGGAGGCCGGGAGAACACTGAAGCTTTCTTT. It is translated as CASSTQQGGGRENTEAFF.